The 27 T cell receptor beta chains presented below share a single source sample, sequenced in a study of cytomegalovirus exposure and HLA in healthy donors. 60 Vbeta and 13 Jbeta primers were used in PCR. Repertoires were generated with immunoSEQ multiplex PCR, while TCRdb's copy carries only in-frame clones and drops some. This sample has 150,000 to 200,000 clones, with 65% to 85% found just once. Sequencing input: PBMCs. These receptors were collected from a woman aged 18-29 years in good health and CMV-seronegative.

The table lists this clone with a few counts. The chain is built from TRBV11-3 and TRBJ2-7; 8 nucleotides match TRBD2. From germline, CDR1 is SGHNT and CDR2 YENEEA. The CDR3 runs to 14 residues. V shed 5 bases and J 5 bases; nucleotides not matched to a gene: 8. The CDR3 coding sequence is TGTGCCAGCAGCGGGGCTAGCGGGTCTAACGAGCAGTACTTC. As protein: CASSGASGSNEQYF.

The chain recombines TRBV10-3 with TRBJ1-5, with D perhaps matching TRBD1 (5 bases). The ends were cut back, 10 bases at V and 6 bases at J, with 10 bases in the middle. CDR1 and CDR2 from the germline V gene are ENHRY and SYGVKD. This CDR3 comprises 11 residues. Here the CDR3 reads CARKGAQPQHF. Written as DNA, the CDR3 is TGTGCCAGGAAAGGGGCTCAGCCCCAGCATTTT.

The chain uses TRBV7-8 and TRBJ2-7; 14 bases match TRBD2. The CDR3 sequence is 18 residues long. CDR1 and CDR2 from the germline V gene are SGHVS and FQNEAQ. The junction had 12 bases not matched to a gene; V was cut back by 1 base and J by 7 bases. The CDR3 nucleotides read TGTGCCAGCAGCTTAGGACTAGCGGGAGGGCCGAAGAACAGGGAGCAGTACTTC. Its translation is CASSLGLAGGPKNREQYF.

V is TRBV5-4 and J is TRBJ1-1; 8 bases align to TRBD1. V was pared by 5 bases and J by 4 bases, with 7 bases of the junction left unmatched. CDR1 SGHNT and CDR2 YYREEE come from the germline V gene (reference sequence). The CDR3 extends over 14 amino acids. CDR3 in amino acids: CASRPGGLSTEAFF. The CDR3 region has the DNA TGTGCCAGCAGACCAGGGGGCTTGAGCACTGAAGCTTTCTTT.

V is TRBV10-1 and J is TRBJ2-3, with 10 bases aligning to TRBD2. CDR1 and CDR2 from the germline V gene are WNHNN and SYGVQD (reference sequence). J was trimmed by 4 bases and V by 2 bases; bases with no gene match: 6. The CDR3 totals 16 residues. The CDR3 here is CASSEEAGGSPDTQYF. The CDR3 DNA follows: TGCGCCAGCAGTGAGGAAGCGGGAGGGTCCCCAGATACGCAGTATTTT.

The table lists this clone with a count of one. The chain has TRBV2 and TRBJ2-7; a possible D gene is TRBD1 (6 bases). Per the germline V gene, CDR1 is SNHLY and CDR2 is FYNNEI. V was trimmed by 4 bases and J by 3 bases, leaving 19 bases between them. The CDR3 sequence is 16 residues long. CDR3 DNA sequence: TGTGCCAGCAGTGGGGCACAGGGCCGCCCCGACTACGAGCAGTACTTC. Translation gives CASSGAQGRPDYEQYF.

J is TRBJ2-7 and V is TRBV19, with 7 nucleotides matching TRBD2. Germline CDR1 LNHDA, CDR2 SQIVND (reference sequence). The CDR3 is 14 residues long. With 6 bases clipped from V and 3 bases from J, the junction kept 8 bases outside the gene matches. The CDR3 nucleotides read TGTGCCAGTAGCAGGGACTACTATAACTACGAGCAGTACTTC. Translating it yields CASSRDYYNYEQYF.

The chain links TRBV28 to TRBJ1-4, with 7 bases that match TRBD1. From germline, CDR1 is MDHEN and CDR2 SYDVKM. V shed 0 bases and J 0 bases; nucleotides not matched to a gene: 4. This CDR3 region has 17 residues. This CDR3 is CASSLWSQGATNEKLFF. In DNA form, the CDR3 reads TGTGCCAGCAGTTTATGGTCTCAGGGGGCAACTAATGAAAAACTGTTTTTT.

V and J are TRBV2 and TRBJ2-7; 7 bases map to TRBD2. Germline lookup yields CDR1 SNHLY and CDR2 FYNNEI. This CDR3 comprises 14 residues. After removal of 5 bases from V and 2 bases from J, the junction contained 6 bases not matched to a gene. The CDR3 DNA sequence: TGTGCCAGCAGTCGATCTAGCGGCCCCTACGAGCAGTACTTC. It yields the protein CASSRSSGPYEQYF.

V gene TRBV4-1 combines with J gene TRBJ2-1; 10 positions agree with TRBD2. Per germline, CDR1 MGHRA and CDR2 YSYEKL. V lost 0 bases to trimming and J lost 0 bases; unmatched junction nucleotides: 5. CDR3 size: 18 residues. The CDR3 spells CASSQDSLAGVSYNEQFF. CDR3 DNA sequence: TGCGCCAGCAGCCAAGATTCGCTAGCGGGAGTCTCCTACAATGAGCAGTTCTTC.

The rearrangement joins TRBV7-9 to TRBJ2-3; a possible D gene is TRBD1 (5 bases). V lost 3 bases and J 0 bases, leaving 10 bases between the germline ends. CDR1 and CDR2 (germline): SEHNR, FQNEAQ (reference sequence). The CDR3 runs 15 residues. Here the CDR3 reads CASSFREGSTDTQYF. CDR3 in DNA: TGTGCCAGCAGCTTCAGGGAAGGGAGCACAGATACGCAGTATTTT.

This clone was found a few times. The chain links TRBV5-4 to TRBJ2-5; D gene ambiguous. The CDR3 totals 14 residues. V lost 6 bases and J lost 0, with 12 bases in between. Looked up from germline, CDR1 is SGHNT and CDR2 is YYREEE (reference sequence). For the CDR3, the DNA is TGTGCCAGCACCCGTCCCGCGGACCAAGAGACCCAGTACTTC. It translates to CASTRPADQETQYF.

To note about this clone: A junction end diverges from the germline sequence, so it may reflect a read error. This sequence joins TRBV7-9 and TRBJ2-7, with TRBD2 identical over 10 bases. The germline V gene encodes CDR1 SEHNR and CDR2 FQNEAQ (reference sequence). CDR3 length equals 17 residues. The CDR3 region has the DNA TGTTCCAGCAGCTTCCCCTCCAGCGGGAGGGCCCCTTACGAGCAGTACTTC. This sequence encodes CSSSFPSSGRAPYEQYF.

The rearrangement links TRBV7-9 to TRBJ2-5; possibly TRBD1 for D (6 bases). In germline, CDR1 is SEHNR, CDR2 FQNEAQ (reference sequence). Trimming removed 5 bases at V and 2 bases at J, with 15 bases between. The CDR3 contains 15 residues. This CDR3 is CASSPRTAEQETQYF. For the CDR3, the DNA is TGTGCCAGCAGCCCGCGGACAGCTGAACAAGAGACCCAGTACTTC.

This chain links TRBV2 with TRBJ1-5; D unclear. The CDR3 loop spans 16 amino acids. Germline CDR1 and CDR2: SNHLY and FYNNEI. The V gene lost 4 bases and the J gene lost 0 bases, with 13 bases spanning the gap. The CDR3 protein is CASSGEVGYSNQPQHF. As DNA, the CDR3 is TGTGCCAGCAGTGGGGAGGTAGGTTATAGCAATCAGCCCCAGCATTTT.

This chain connects TRBV6-5 to TRBJ2-7, with D possibly being TRBD2 (7 bases). CDR1 is MNHEY and CDR2 is SVGAGI in the germline V gene. The CDR3 totals 15 residues. V was pared by 6 bases and J by 4 bases, with 19 bases between. The CDR3 here is CASSTPGRGLYEQYF. CDR3 sequence (DNA): TGTGCCAGCAGCACACCCGGGCGGGGGCTTTACGAGCAGTACTTC.

The chain is built from TRBV5-8 and TRBJ2-2, with 10 bases fitting TRBD2. Trimming removed 2 bases from V and 3 bases from J; junction bases left unmatched: 7. The CDR3 totals 17 residues. Germline V gene sequence: CDR1 SGHTS, CDR2 YDEGEE. The CDR3 region has the DNA TGTGCCAGCAGCTTCATCACCGGGACTAGCGACACCGGGGAGCTGTTTTTT. It translates to CASSFITGTSDTGELFF.

In this sample, this clone turned up once. The rearrangement links TRBV5-5 to TRBJ2-7, with TRBD1 matching 7 bases. The V and J ends lost 7 bases and 0 bases, in that order; junction bases with no gene match: 7. The germline CDR1 and CDR2 sequences are SGHKS and YYEKEE (reference sequence). The CDR3 is made up of 14 amino acids. The CDR3 sequence is CASGTRTGSYEQYF. The CDR3 DNA sequence: TGTGCCAGCGGAACCCGGACAGGCTCCTACGAGCAGTACTTC.

The J gene is TRBJ2-7, the V gene TRBV4-1; 7 bases are shared with TRBD1. The CDR3 loop spans 16 amino acids. Germline V gives CDR1 MGHRA, CDR2 YSYEKL. The trim removed 3 bases at V and 2 bases at J, leaving 10 bases unmatched. The CDR3 DNA reads as TGCGCCAGCAGCCAGGGGGCCCGGACAGGTACCTACGAGCAGTACTTC. Translation gives CASSQGARTGTYEQYF.

The rearrangement links TRBV13 to TRBJ2-1; TRBD2 matches 9 bases. V was pared by 4 bases and J by 5 bases, with 12 bases of the junction left unmatched. The CDR3 spans 17 residues. Germline CDR1 reads PRHDT; CDR2 reads FYEKMQ (reference sequence). CDR3 sequence: CASSYQAGLAGNNEQFF. In DNA form, the CDR3 reads TGTGCCAGCAGCTACCAAGCAGGGCTAGCGGGAAACAATGAGCAGTTCTTC.

The chain links TRBV7-3 to TRBJ1-1; D perhaps matches TRBD1 (6 bases). Germline assignment: CDR1 SGHTA and CDR2 FQGTGA. The CDR3 is 15 amino acids. Trimming took off 0 bases at V and 4 bases at J, with 12 bases between the two ends. As DNA, the CDR3 is TGTGCCAGCAGCTTAACCGGGGGGCTGGTCACTGAAGCTTTCTTT. It translates to CASSLTGGLVTEAFF.

V is TRBV28 and J is TRBJ1-2; maybe TRBD1 (5 bases). Trimming shortened V by 8 bases and J by 4 bases, and 11 bases separated the two germline ends. Germline V lookup: CDR1 MDHEN, CDR2 SYDVKM. The CDR3 spans 12 residues. The CDR3 DNA reads as TGTGCCAGCTTGAGACAGACCTATGGCTACACCTTC. This codes for CASLRQTYGYTF.

The J gene is TRBJ2-2, the V gene TRBV30; D remains ambiguous. Germline CDR1 is GTSNPN and CDR2 is SVGIG (reference sequence). There are 16 residues in the CDR3. Trimming shortened V by 2 bases and J by 1 base, and 14 bases separated the two germline ends. The CDR3 loop is CAWSPEVYVNTGELFF. Written as DNA, the CDR3 is TGTGCCTGGAGTCCAGAGGTATACGTGAACACCGGGGAGCTGTTTTTT.

This clone was seen more than once but under ten times. This sequence joins TRBV27 and TRBJ2-5; TRBD2 matches at 9 bases. Germline V gene lookup returns CDR1 MNHEY and CDR2 SMNVEV (reference sequence). V dropped 8 bases and J dropped 3; count of bases not matched to a gene: 16. This CDR3 region has 17 residues. This chain's CDR3 is CASSQQGVSSGKETQYF. CDR3 nucleotides: TGTGCCAGCTCGCAGCAGGGGGTTTCTAGCGGGAAAGAGACCCAGTACTTC.

This chain links TRBV7-8 with TRBJ2-1, with 8 positions matching TRBD2. The CDR3 totals 15 residues. V shed 5 bases and J 5 bases; nucleotides not matched to a gene: 8. The V gene's germline CDR1 is SGHVS and CDR2 FQNEAQ. The CDR3 sequence: CASSTVLAANNEQFF. For the CDR3, the DNA is TGTGCCAGCAGCACTGTACTAGCGGCGAACAATGAGCAGTTCTTC.

This clone was counted once. The CDR3 DNA reads TGTGCCAGCACCCTAACGGGACTAGCAGACAATGAGCAGTTCTTC. Amino acid sequence: CASTLTGLADNEQFF. The J gene is TRBJ2-1, the V gene TRBV11-2; TRBD2 matches at 9 bases. The length of the CDR3 is 15 residues. Germline V gene sequence: CDR1 SGHAT, CDR2 FQNNGV. The ends lost 7 bases at V and 5 bases at J; junction bases unmatched: 9.

The chain is built from TRBV10-2 and TRBJ1-2, with TRBD1 identical over 9 bases. CDR3 length equals 15 residues. V lost 3 bases, J lost 5 bases, and 7 bases stayed unmatched. Germline V lookup: CDR1 WSHSY, CDR2 SAAADI. CDR3 bases: TGCGCCAGCAGTGACCCGACAGGGGGAAATTATGGCTACACCTTC. It translates to CASSDPTGGNYGYTF.